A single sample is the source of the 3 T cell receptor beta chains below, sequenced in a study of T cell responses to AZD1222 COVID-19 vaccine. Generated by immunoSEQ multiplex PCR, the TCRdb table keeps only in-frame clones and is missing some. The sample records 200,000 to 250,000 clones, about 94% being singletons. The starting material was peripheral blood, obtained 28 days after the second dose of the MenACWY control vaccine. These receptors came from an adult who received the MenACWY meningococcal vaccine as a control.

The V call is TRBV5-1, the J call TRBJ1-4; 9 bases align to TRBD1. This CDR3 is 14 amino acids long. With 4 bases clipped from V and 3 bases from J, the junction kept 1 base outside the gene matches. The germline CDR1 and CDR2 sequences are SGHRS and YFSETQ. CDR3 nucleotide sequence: TGCGCCAGCAGCCGGACAGGGGCTAATGAAAAACTGTTTTTT. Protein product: CASSRTGANEKLFF.

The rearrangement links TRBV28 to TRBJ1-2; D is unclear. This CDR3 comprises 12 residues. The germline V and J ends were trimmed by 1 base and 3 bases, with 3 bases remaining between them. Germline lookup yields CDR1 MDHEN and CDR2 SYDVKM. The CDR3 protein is CASSLSDYGYTF. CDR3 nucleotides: TGTGCCAGCAGTTTATCCGACTATGGCTACACCTTC.

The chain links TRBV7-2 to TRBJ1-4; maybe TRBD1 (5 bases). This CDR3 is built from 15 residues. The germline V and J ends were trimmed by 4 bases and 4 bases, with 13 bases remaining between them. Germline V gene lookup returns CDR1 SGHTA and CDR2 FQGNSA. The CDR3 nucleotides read TGTGCCAGCAGCTACCAATCGGGGGGTAATGAAAAACTGTTTTTT. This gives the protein CASSYQSGGNEKLFF.